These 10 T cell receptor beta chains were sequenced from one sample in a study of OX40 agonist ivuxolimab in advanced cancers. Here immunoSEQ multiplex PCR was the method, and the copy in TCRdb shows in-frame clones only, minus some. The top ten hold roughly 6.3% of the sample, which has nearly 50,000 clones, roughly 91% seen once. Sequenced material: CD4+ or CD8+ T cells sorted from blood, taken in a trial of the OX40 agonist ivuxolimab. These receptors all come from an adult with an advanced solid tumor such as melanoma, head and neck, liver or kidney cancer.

CDR3 in DNA: TGTGCCAGCAGCGCTGGCGGGGGGGCCTACGAGCAGTACTTC. It yields the protein CASSAGGGAYEQYF. V usage is TRBV9 and J usage is TRBJ2-7, with 9 nucleotides matching TRBD2. This CDR3 has 14 residues. From germline, CDR1 is SGDLS and CDR2 YYNGEE. Losses at the gene ends were 3 bases for V and 2 bases for J; bases not matched to a gene: 3.

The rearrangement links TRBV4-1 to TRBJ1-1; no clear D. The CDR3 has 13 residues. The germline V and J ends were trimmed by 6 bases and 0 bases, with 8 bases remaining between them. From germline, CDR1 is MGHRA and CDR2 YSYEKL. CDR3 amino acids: CASSYQVNTEAFF. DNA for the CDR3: TGCGCCAGCAGTTATCAGGTGAACACTGAAGCTTTCTTT.

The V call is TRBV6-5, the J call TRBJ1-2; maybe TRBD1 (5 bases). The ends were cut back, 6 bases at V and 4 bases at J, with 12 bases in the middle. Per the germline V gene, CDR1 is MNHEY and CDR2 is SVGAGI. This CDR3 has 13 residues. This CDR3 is CASRAPGGYGYTF. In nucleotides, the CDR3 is TGTGCCAGCAGGGCCCCGGGGGGCTATGGCTACACCTTC.

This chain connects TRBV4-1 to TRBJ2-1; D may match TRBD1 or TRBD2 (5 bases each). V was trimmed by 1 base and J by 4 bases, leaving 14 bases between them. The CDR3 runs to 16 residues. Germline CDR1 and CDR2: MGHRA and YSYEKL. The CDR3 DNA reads TGCGCCAGCAGCCAAGTGTTGCGGGCAGGGTACAATGAGCAGTTCTTC. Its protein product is CASSQVLRAGYNEQFF.

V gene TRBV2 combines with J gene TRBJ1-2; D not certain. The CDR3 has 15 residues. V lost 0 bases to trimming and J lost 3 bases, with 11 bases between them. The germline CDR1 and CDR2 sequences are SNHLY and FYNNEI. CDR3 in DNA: TGTGCCAGCAGTGAAGCTTCGTGGGTTGACTATGGCTACACCTTC. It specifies CASSEASWVDYGYTF.

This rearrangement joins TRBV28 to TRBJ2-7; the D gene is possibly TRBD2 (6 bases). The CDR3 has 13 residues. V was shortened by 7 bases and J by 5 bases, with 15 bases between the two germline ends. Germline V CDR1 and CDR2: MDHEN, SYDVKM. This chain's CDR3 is CASTRAGFDEQYV. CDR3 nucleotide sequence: TGTGCCAGCACCCGGGCGGGGTTCGACGAGCAGTACGTC.

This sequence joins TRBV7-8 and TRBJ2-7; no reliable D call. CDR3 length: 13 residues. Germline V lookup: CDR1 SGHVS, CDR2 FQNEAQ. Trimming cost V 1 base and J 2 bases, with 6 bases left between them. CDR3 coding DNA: TGTGCCAGCAGCTTAGACATGACCTACGAGCAGTACGTC. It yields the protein CASSLDMTYEQYV.

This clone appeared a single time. The CDR3 reads CASSLTGVSPGELFF. The CDR3 DNA follows: TGTGCCAGCAGCTTAACGGGGGTCAGTCCCGGGGAGCTGTTTTTT. The chain uses TRBV13 and TRBJ2-2, with D perhaps matching TRBD2 (6 bases). Per germline, CDR1 PRHDT and CDR2 FYEKMQ (reference sequence). This CDR3 spans 15 amino acids. The V and J ends lost 2 bases and 6 bases respectively, with 13 bases between them. The whole variable domain, remainder taken from reference TRBV13 and TRBJ2-2, is AAGVIQSPRHLIKEKRETATLKCYPIPRHDTVYWYQQGPGQDPQFLISFYEKMQSDKGSIPDRFSAQQFSDYHSELNMSSLELGDSALYFCASSLTGVSPGELFFGEGSRLTVL.

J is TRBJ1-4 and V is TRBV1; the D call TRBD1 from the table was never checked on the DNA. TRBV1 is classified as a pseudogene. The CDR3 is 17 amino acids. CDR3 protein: CTSSHGRQHTTNEKLFF. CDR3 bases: TGCACCAGCAGCCACGGGCGACAGCATACAACTAATGAAAAACTGTTTTTT.

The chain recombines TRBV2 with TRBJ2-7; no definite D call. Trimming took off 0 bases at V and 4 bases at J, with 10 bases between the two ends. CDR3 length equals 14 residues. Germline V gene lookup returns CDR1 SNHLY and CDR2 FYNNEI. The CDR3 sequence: CASSEAGNVYEQYF. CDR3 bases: TGTGCCAGCAGTGAAGCGGGGAATGTTTACGAGCAGTACTTC.